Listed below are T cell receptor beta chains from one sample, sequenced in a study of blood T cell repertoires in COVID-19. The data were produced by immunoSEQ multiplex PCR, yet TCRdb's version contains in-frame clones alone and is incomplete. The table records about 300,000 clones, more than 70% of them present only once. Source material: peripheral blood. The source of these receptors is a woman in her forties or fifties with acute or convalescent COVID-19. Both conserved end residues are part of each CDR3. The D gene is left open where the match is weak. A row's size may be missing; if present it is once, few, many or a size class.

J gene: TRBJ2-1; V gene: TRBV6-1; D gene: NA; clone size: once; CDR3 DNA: TGTGCCAGCAGTGACGGGAGCTCCTACAATGAGCAGTTCTTC; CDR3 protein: CASSDGSSYNEQFF
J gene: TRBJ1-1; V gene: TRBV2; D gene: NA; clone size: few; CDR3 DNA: TGTGCCAGCAGTGTGGACTCGAACACTGAAGCTTTCTTT; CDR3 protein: CASSVDSNTEAFF
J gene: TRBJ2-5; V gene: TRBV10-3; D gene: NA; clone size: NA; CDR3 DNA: TGTGCCATCAGCTTGACAGGAGTATCCCAAGAGACCCAGTACTTC; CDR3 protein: CAISLTGVSQETQYF
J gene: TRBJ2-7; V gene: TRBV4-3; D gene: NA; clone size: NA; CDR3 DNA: TGCGCCAGCAGCCAAGATATCACAGCAAGCTACGAGCAGTACTTC; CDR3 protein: CASSQDITASYEQYF
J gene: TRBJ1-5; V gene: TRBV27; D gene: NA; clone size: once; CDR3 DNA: TGTGCCGGACAGCGCAATCAGCCCCAGCATTTT; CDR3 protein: CAGQRNQPQHF
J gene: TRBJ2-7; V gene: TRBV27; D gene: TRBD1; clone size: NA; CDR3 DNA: TGTGCCAGCAGTCGAGGACAGGGCTTCTTCGGCGAGCAGTACTTC; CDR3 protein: CASSRGQGFFGEQYF
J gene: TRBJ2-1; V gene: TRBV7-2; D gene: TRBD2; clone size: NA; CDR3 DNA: TGTGCCAGCAAGAGTAGCGGGAGCCACAATGAGCAGTTCTTC; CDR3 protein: CASKSSGSHNEQFF
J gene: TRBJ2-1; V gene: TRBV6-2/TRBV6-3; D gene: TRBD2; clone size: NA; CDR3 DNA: TGTGCCAGCAGTTACCCCCTAGCGGGGGGCCCAAATGAGCAGTTCTTC; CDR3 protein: CASSYPLAGGPNEQFF
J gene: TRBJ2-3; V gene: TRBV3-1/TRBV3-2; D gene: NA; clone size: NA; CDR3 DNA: TGTGCCAGCAGCCCTAACACAGATACGCAGTATTTT; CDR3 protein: CASSPNTDTQYF
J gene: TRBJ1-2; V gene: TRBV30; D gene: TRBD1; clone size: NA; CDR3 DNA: TGTGCCTGGGAGACAGGGTCTGGCTACACCTTC; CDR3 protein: CAWETGSGYTF
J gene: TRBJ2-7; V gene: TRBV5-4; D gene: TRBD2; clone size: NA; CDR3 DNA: TGTGCCAGCAGCGCGCCTAGCGGGACCTACGAGCAGTACTTC; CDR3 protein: CASSAPSGTYEQYF
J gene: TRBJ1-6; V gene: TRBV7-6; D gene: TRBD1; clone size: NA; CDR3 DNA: TGTGCCAGCAGCCTCACAGGGGATGTTTGGAATTCACCCCTCCACTTT; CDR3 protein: CASSLTGDVWNSPLHF
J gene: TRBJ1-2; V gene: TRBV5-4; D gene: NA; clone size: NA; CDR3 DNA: TGTGCCAGCAGCTTGGTTCTCGGCAACGAGGGCCATGGCTACACCTTC; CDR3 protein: CASSLVLGNEGHGYTF
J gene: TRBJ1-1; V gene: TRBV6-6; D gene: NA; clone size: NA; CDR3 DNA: TGTGCCAGCAGACCTAGGACGGACATGAACACTGAAGCTTTCTTT; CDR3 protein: CASRPRTDMNTEAFF
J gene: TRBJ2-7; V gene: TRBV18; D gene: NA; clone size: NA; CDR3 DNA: TGTGCCAGCTCACCAGGGGCTAGATTCTACGAGCAGTACTTC; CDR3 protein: CASSPGARFYEQYF
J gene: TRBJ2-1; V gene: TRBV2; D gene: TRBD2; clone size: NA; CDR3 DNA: TGTGCCAGCAGTGAAGAAAGCGGGAACTCGCTCTTC; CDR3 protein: CASSEESGNSLF
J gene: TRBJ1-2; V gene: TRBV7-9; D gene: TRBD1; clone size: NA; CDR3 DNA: TGTGCCAGCAGCGTCTCCGGGACAGGGGGGTATGGCTACACCTTC; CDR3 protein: CASSVSGTGGYGYTF
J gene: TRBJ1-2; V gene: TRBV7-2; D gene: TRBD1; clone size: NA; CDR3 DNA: TGTGCCAGCAGCCCGGGACAGGGAACCTATGGCTACACCTTC; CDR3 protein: CASSPGQGTYGYTF
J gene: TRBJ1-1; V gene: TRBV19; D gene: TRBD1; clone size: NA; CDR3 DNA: TGTGCCAGTAGTTTAACAGGGGGCATCGGCGAATCTTTCTTT; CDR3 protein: CASSLTGGIGESFF
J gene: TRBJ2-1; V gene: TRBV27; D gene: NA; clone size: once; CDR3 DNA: TGTGCCAGCAGTTTTCAGAAGGAGGAGCAGTTCTTC; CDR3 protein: CASSFQKEEQFF
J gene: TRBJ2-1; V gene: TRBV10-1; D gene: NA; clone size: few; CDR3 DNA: TGCGCCAGCAGTCCCTCGGGTACATACAATGAGCAGTTCTTC; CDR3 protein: CASSPSGTYNEQFF
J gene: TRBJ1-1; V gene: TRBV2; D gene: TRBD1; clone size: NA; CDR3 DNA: TGTGCCAGCAGTGTTGAGACAGGGGTGATGAACACTGAAGCTTTCTTT; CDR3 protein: CASSVETGVMNTEAFF
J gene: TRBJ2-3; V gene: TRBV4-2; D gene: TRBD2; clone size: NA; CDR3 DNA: TGTGCCAGCCGAGATCCGGGGGGGCTCACAGATACGCAGTATTTT; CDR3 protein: CASRDPGGLTDTQYF
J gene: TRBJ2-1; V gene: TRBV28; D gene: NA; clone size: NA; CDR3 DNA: TGTGCCAGCAGCCTTGGGACTTATTGGGAGCAGTTCTTC; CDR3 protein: CASSLGTYWEQFF
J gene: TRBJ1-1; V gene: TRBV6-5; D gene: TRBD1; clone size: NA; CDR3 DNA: TGTGCCAGTAGACAGGGGAACACTGAAGCTTTCTTT; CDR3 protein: CASRQGNTEAFF
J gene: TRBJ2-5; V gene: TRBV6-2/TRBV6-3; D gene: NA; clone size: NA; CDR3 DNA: TGTGCCAGCACCCCCCCCGGGACATACCAAGAGACCCAGTACTTC; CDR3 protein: CASTPPGTYQETQYF
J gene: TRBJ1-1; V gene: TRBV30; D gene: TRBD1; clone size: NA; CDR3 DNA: TGTGCCTGGAGTGTAGGGACAGGGGGGAAGAACACTGAAGCTTTCTTT; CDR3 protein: CAWSVGTGGKNTEAFF
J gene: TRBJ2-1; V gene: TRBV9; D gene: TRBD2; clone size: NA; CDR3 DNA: TGTGCCAGCAGCGTAGGTTGGGGGGGTAATAACAATGAGCAGTTCTTC; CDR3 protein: CASSVGWGGNNNEQFF
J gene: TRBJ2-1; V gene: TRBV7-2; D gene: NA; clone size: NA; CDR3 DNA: TGTGCCAGCAGCCAGGGGCTCGACGTCTACAATGAGCAGTTCTTC; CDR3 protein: CASSQGLDVYNEQFF
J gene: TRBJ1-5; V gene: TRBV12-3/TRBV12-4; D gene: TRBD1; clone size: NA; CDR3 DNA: TGTGCCAGCCGAACAGGGGGCAATCAGCCCCAGCATTTT; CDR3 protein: CASRTGGNQPQHF
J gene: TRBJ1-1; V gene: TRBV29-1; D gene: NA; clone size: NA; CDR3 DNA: TGCAGCGTTGAGAAGGGGAAGAACACTGAAGCTTTCTTT; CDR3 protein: CSVEKGKNTEAFF
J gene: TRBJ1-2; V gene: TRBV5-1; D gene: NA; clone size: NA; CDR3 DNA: TGCGCCAGCAGCTTCGGACTGGTCTATGGCTACACCTTC; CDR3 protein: CASSFGLVYGYTF
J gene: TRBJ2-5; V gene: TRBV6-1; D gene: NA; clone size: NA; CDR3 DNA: TGTGCCAGCAGTGAGTCCAAAAGAACGAGGGGGTATGATAAAGAGACCCAGTACTTC; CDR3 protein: CASSESKRTRGYDKETQYF
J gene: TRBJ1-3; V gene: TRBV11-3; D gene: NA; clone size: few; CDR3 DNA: TGTGCCAGCAGCTTAGGGCCTCCGGAGGCTGGAAACACCATATATTTT; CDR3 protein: CASSLGPPEAGNTIYF
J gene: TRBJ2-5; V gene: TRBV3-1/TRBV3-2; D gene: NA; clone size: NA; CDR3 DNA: TGTGCCACTTTGGGCGGGGAAGAGACCCAGTACTTC; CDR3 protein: CATLGGEETQYF
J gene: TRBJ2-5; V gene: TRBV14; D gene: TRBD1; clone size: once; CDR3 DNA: TGTGCCAGCAGTCGGAACCGGGACAGGCAAGAGACCCAGTACTTC; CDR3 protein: CASSRNRDRQETQYF
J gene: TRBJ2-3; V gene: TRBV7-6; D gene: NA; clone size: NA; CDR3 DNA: TGTGCCAGCAGCTTACTCCTAGCCAGGGGGGCAGATACGCAGTATTTT; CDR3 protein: CASSLLLARGADTQYF
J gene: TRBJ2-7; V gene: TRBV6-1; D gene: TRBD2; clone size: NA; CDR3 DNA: TGTGCCAGCAGTGAAATTGGCGGGAGTGTCTACGAGCAGTACTTC; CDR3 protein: CASSEIGGSVYEQYF
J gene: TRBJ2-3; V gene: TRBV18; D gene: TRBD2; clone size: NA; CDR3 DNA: TGTGCCAGCTCGCCGACTAGCCTGAGGGCAGATACGCAGTATTTT; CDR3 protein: CASSPTSLRADTQYF
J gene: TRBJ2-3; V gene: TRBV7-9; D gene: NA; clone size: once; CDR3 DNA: TGTGCCAGCAGCTTAAAATTCGGGACCGGGGGAGATACGCAGTATTTT; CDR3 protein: CASSLKFGTGGDTQYF
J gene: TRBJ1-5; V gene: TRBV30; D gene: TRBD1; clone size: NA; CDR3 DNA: TGTGCCTGGAGGGGGACAGGGGGCGATCAGCCCCAGCATTTT; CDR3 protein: CAWRGTGGDQPQHF
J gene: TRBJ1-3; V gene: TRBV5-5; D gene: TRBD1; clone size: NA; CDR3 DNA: TGTGCCAGCAGCTCGGACAGGGGGTCTGGAAACACCATATATTTT; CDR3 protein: CASSSDRGSGNTIYF
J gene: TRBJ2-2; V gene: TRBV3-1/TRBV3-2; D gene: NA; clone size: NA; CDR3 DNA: TGTGCCAGCAGCCAAACTACAGGAAGGGGTCGGGCCGGGGAGCTGTTTTTT; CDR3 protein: CASSQTTGRGRAGELFF
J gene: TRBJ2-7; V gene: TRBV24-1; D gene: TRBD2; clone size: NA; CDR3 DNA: TGTGCCACCAGTGGAACTAGCGCCTACGAGCAGTACTTC; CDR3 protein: CATSGTSAYEQYF
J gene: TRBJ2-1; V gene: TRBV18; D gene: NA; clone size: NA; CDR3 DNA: TGTGCCAGCTCGCAGGCGACACTAGACATTGAGCAGTTCTTC; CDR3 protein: CASSQATLDIEQFF
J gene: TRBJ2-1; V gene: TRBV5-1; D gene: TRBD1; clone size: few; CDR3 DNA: TGCGCCAGCAGCGCCGGGACAGGGAATCATGAGCAGTTCTTC; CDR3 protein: CASSAGTGNHEQFF
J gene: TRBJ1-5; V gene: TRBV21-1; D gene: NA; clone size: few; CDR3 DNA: TGTGCCAGCAGCAGTACGATGACAGGGGGCAGGAAACAGCCCCAGCATTTT; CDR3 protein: CASSSTMTGGRKQPQHF
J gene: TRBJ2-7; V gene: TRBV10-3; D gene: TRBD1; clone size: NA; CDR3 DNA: TGTGCCATCAGTGCGGGGACAGGGGGCGACGAGCAGTACTTC; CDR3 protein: CAISAGTGGDEQYF
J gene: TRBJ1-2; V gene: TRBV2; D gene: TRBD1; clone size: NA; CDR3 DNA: TGTGCCAGCAGTAGGACAGGCTATGATGGCTACACCTTC; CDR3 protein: CASSRTGYDGYTF
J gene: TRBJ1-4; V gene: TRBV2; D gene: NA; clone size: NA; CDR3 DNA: TGTGCCAGCAGTCCAAGGATCGGAGCTAATGAAAAACTGTTTTTT; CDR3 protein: CASSPRIGANEKLFF
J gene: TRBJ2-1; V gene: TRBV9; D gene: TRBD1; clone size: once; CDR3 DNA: TGTGCCAGCAGTTTACAGGGGGCGCCAGGCAATGAGCAGTTCTTC; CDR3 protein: CASSLQGAPGNEQFF
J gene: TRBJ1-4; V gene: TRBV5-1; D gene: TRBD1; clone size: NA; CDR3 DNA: TGCGCCAGCAGCTTGGAGGGACAGGCTAATGAAAAACTGTTTTTT; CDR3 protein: CASSLEGQANEKLFF
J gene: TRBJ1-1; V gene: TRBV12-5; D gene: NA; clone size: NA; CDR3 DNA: TGTGCTAGTGACCAGGGCACTGAAGCTTTCTTT; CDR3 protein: CASDQGTEAFF
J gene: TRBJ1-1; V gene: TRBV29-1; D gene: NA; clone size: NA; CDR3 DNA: TGCAGCGTAACTCAGGGATCGTCTGGGGCTTTCTTT; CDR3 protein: CSVTQGSSGAFF
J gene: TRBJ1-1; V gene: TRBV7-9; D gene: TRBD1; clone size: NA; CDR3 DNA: TGTGCCAGCAGTTTTCCAGGGGGCGTTGAAGCTTTCTTT; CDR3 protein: CASSFPGGVEAFF